The clone carrying this T cell receptor (beta chain) was counted at least ten times. It may be a read error: a sequence one base away is much more abundant. Germline V lookup: CDR1 MNHEY, CDR2 SMNVEV (reference sequence). The CDR3 has 14 residues. Trimming pared 5 bases from V and 10 bases from J, leaving 15 bases between. TCRdb reprocessed the PCR reads via MiXCR and lists one record per CDR3 protein. The table has about 90,000 distinct CDR3 sequences, around half seen once; the top ten hold about 9.4%. The sample is drawn from a study of CDR3 diversity in severe acne. This chain links TRBV27 with TRBJ1-6, with D maybe TRBD1 (6 bases). Sequenced: blood. The clonotype was recovered from a male donor in good health, serving as a control. The CDR3 bases are TGTGCCAGCAGTCCTACAGGGTTCAGCTCACCCCTCCACTTT. It encodes CASSPTGFSSPLHF.